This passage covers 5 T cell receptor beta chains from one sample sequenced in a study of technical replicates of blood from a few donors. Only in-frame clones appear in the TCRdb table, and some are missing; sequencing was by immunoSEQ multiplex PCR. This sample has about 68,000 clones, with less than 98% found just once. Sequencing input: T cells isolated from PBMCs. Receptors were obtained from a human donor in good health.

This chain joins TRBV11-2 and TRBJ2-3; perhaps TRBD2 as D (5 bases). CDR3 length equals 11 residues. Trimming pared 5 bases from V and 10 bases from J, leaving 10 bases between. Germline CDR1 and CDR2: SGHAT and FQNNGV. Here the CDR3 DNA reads TGTGCCAGCAGCCCTAGTAGCGCGCAGTATTTT. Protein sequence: CASSPSSAQYF.

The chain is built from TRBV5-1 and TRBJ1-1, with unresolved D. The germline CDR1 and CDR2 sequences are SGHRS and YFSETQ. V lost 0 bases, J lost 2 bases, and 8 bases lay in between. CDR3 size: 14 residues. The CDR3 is CASSLGGSNTEAFF. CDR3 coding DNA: TGCGCCAGCAGCTTGGGAGGGTCCAACACTGAAGCTTTCTTT.

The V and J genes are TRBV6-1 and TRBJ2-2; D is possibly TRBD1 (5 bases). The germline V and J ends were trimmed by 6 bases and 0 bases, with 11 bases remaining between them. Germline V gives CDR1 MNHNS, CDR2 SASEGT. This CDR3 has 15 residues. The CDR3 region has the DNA TGTGCCAGCAGGACAGTTTACTCGAACACCGGGGAGCTGTTTTTT. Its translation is CASRTVYSNTGELFF.

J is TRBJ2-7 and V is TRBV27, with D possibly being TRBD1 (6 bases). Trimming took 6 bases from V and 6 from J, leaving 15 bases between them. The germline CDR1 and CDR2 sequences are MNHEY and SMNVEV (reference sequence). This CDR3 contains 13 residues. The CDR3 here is CASRVQGVGEQYF. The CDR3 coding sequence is TGTGCCAGCAGGGTACAGGGTGTAGGCGAGCAGTACTTC.

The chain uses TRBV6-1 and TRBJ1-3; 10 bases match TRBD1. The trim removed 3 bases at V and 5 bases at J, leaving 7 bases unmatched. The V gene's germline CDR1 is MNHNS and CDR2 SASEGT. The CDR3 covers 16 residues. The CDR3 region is CASSETPGQGRNTIYF. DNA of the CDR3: TGTGCCAGCAGTGAGACTCCGGGACAGGGGAGAAACACCATATATTTT.